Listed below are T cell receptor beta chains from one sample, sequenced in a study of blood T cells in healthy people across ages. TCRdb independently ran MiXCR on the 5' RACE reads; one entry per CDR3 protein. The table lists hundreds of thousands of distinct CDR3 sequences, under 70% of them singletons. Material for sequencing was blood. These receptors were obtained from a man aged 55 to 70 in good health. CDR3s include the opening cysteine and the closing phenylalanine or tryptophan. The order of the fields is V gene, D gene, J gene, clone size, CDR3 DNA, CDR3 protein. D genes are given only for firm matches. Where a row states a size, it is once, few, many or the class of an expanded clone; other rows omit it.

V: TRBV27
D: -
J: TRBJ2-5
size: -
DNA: TGTGCCAGCAGTTTATCTACGGCAGAAGAGACCCAGTACTTC
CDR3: CASSLSTAEETQYF

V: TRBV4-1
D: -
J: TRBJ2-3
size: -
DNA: TGCGCCAGCAGCCCCACCGGGACCACGCTCTCTACGCAGTATTTT
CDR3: CASSPTGTTLSTQYF

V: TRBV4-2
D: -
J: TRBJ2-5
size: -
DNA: TGTGCCAGCAGTGTCGACAGCGTGGAGACCCAGTACTTC
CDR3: CASSVDSVETQYF

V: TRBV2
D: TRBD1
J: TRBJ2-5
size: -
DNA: TGTGCCAGCAGCGTGGACAGGGGGATGGAGACCCAGTACTTC
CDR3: CASSVDRGMETQYF

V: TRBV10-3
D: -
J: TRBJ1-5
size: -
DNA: TGTGCCATCAGTCGGGAAAATCAGCCCCAGCATTTT
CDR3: CAISRENQPQHF

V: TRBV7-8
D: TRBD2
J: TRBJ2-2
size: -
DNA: TGTGCCAGCAGCTTGGGTGCGCGGGGGGCGAACACCGGGGAGCTGTTTTTT
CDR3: CASSLGARGANTGELFF

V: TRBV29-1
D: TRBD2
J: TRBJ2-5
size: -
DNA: TGCAGCGTCGTAACTAGCGGGGGGGCTTTTGGAGAGACCCAGTACTTC
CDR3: CSVVTSGGAFGETQYF

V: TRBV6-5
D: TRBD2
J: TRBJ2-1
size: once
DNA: TGTGCCAGCAGTTCCCGTACTAGCGGGGGGCGGAGGAACAATGAGCAGTTCTTC
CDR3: CASSSRTSGGRRNNEQFF

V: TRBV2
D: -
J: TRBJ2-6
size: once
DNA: TGTGTCAGCAGACGCAGTGTGATCCCGACTTTC
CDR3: CVSRRSVIPTF

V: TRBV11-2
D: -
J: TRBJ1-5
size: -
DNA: TGTGCCAGCAGCTTAGCTGGGGAAAGCAATCAGCCCCAGCATTTT
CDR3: CASSLAGESNQPQHF

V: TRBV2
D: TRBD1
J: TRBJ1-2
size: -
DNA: TGTGCCAGCAGTGCGAGGACAGGTCGGGACTATGGCTACACCTTC
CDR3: CASSARTGRDYGYTF

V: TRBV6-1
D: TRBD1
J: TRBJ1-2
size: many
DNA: TGTGCCAGCAGTGAAGCGCACAGGGGGGACTATGGCTACACCTTC
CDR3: CASSEAHRGDYGYTF

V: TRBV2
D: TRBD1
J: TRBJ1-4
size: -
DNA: TGTGCCAGCAGTGACCCAGACAGGGCTGAAAAACTGTTTTTT
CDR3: CASSDPDRAEKLFF

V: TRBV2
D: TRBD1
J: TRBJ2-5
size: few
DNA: TGTGCCAGCCGACAGGGGGCGCGGTTGGAGACCCAGTACTTC
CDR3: CASRQGARLETQYF

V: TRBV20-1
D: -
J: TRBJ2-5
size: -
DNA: TGCAGTGCTAGCGTTCAAGAGACCCAGTACTTC
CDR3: CSASVQETQYF

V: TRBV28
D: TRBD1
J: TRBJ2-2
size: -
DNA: TGTGCCAGCAGAGGACAGGGGGCGAACACCGGGGAGCTGTTTTTT
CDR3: CASRGQGANTGELFF

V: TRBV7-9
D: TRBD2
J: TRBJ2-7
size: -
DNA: TGTGCCAGCAGCCCACCACTAGCGACCTACGAGCAGTACTTC
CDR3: CASSPPLATYEQYF

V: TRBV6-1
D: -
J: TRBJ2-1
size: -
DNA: TGTGCCGGATCCACCTGGGTAGGTCTTGAGAATGAGCAGTTCTTC
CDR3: CAGSTWVGLENEQFF

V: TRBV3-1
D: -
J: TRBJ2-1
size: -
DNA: TGTGCCAGCAGCGGGGGGAAAAGGAATGAGCAGTTCTTC
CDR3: CASSGGKRNEQFF

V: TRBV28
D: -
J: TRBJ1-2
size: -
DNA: TGTGCCAGCACCCCGGGCACCTCTAACTATGGCTACACCTTC
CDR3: CASTPGTSNYGYTF

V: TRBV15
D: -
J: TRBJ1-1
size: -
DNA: TGTGCCACCAGCAGAACAGGGCTGAGGAACACTGAAGCTTTCTTT
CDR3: CATSRTGLRNTEAFF

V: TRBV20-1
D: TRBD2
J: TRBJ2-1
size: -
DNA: TGCAGTGCTAGCCGCGGGGGGGCCTACAATGAGCAGTTCTTC
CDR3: CSASRGGAYNEQFF

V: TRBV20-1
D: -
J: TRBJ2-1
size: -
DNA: TGCAGTGCCCTTAGGTCCAGCGAGCAGTTCTTC
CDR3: CSALRSSEQFF

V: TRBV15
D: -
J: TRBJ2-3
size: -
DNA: TGTGCCACCAGCGGCAGGGTGGTTACAGATACGCAGTATTTT
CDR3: CATSGRVVTDTQYF

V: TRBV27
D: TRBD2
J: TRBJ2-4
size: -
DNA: TGTGCCAGCAGTTTAGAGGGGATGCGGTCCGGGACTAGCGGGGGGGCCCGTGCCAAAAACATTCAGTACTTC
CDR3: CASSLEGMRSGTSGGARAKNIQYF

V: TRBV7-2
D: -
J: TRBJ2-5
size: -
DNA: TGTGCCAGCAGCTTCGTAACCGGACCCCAAGAGACCCAGTACTTC
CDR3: CASSFVTGPQETQYF

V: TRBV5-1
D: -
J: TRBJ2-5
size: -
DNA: TGCGCCAGCAGCCCAATTCGCGACACACAAGAGACCCAGTACTTC
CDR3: CASSPIRDTQETQYF

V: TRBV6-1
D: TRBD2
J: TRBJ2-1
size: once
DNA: TGTGTCAGCAGCCGGACTAGCGGGCCCAATGAGCAGTTCTTC
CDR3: CVSSRTSGPNEQFF

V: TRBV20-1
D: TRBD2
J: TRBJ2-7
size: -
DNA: TGCAGTGCTAGAGATGCGGGGGGCGGATACGAGCAGTACTTC
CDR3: CSARDAGGGYEQYF

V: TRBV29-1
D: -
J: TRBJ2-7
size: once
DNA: TGCAGCGTCCAAGGGGGGGGCGAGCAGTACTTC
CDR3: CSVQGGGEQYF

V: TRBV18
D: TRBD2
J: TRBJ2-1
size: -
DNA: TGTGCCAGCTCACCACCGGCGCGGGGGGGCACTGAGCAGTTCTTC
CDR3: CASSPPARGGTEQFF

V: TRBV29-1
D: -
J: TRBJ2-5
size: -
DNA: TGCAGCGTTCAGACACTCCTTCAAGAGACCCAGTACTTC
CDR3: CSVQTLLQETQYF

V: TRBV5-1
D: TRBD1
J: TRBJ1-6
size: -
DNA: TGCGCCAGCAGCTTGGCGGGGGACAGGGTGAATTCACCCCTCCACTTT
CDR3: CASSLAGDRVNSPLHF

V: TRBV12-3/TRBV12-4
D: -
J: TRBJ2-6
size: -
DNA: TGTGCCAGCATCCCAAGTGGCTCTGGGGCCAACGTCCTGACTTTC
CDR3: CASIPSGSGANVLTF

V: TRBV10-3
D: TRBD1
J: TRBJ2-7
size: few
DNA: TGTGCCATCAGTGGACGAGACAGGGGGACCTACGAGCAGTACTTC
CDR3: CAISGRDRGTYEQYF

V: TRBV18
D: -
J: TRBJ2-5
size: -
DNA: TGTGCCAGCTCACCAAGGGCTGACATTGGGCAAGAGACCCAGTACTTC
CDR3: CASSPRADIGQETQYF

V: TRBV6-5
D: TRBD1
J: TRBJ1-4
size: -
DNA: TGTGCCAGCAGTTACCGGACAGGGAGGAATGAAAAACTGTTTTTT
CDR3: CASSYRTGRNEKLFF